This is a list of T cell receptor beta chains from one sample in a study of preoperative IRX-2 immunotherapy in early breast cancer. Libraries were prepared by immunoSEQ multiplex PCR; TCRdb keeps only in-frame clonotypes and omits some of them. The repertoire has about 98,000 clones, more than 80% of them found once; the top ten carry roughly 1.9%. Source: tumor tissue, taken after IRX-2 immunotherapy. Every receptor here comes from a human donor with breast cancer. Both conserved end residues are part of each CDR3. The D gene is left open where the match is weak. A row's size may be missing; if present it is once, few, many or a size class.

clone_size	d_call	v_call	cdr3_length	j_call	cdr3_aa	cdr3_nt
once	TRBD2	TRBV19	16	TRBJ2-3	CASSTRLAGGMDTQYF	TGTGCCAGTAGTACCCGACTAGCGGGGGGGATGGATACGCAGTATTTT
NA	TRBD2	TRBV6-8	15	TRBJ2-2	CASSYTGTRSGELFF	TGTGCCAGCAGTTACACGGGGACTAGATCCGGGGAGCTGTTTTTT
NA	NA	TRBV1	14	TRBJ2-7	CASSQGWRSYEQYF	TGCGCCAGCAGCCAAGGTTGGCGGTCCTACGAGCAGTACTTC
NA	NA	TRBV29-1	13	TRBJ1-1	CSVAPQMNTEAFF	TGCAGCGTTGCTCCTCAGATGAACACTGAAGCTTTCTTT
NA	NA	TRBV14	13	TRBJ1-1	CASSRRENTEAFF	TGTGCCAGCAGCCGCAGGGAGAACACTGAAGCTTTCTTT
few	NA	TRBV6-8	15	TRBJ1-1	CAISLTLTANTEAFF	TGTGCCATCAGCCTTACTTTGACAGCAAACACTGAAGCTTTCTTT
NA	NA	TRBV30	13	TRBJ1-1	CAWSSAVNTEAFF	TGTGCCTGGAGTTCGGCGGTGAACACTGAAGCTTTCTTT
NA	NA	TRBV10-2	14	TRBJ1-4	CASSESTGNEKLFF	TGCGCCAGCAGTGAGTCGACGGGTAATGAAAAACTGTTTTTT
once	NA	TRBV30	13	TRBJ1-4	CAWKNPRGEKLFF	TGTGCCTGGAAGAATCCCAGGGGTGAAAAACTGTTTTTT
NA	TRBD1	TRBV11-3	14	TRBJ1-4	CASSLRDRDEKLFF	TGTGCCAGCAGCCTCCGGGACAGGGACGAAAAACTGTTTTTT
NA	NA	TRBV22-1	15	TRBJ2-6	CASSQRGLGANVLTF	TGTGCCAGCTCTCAAAGAGGGCTTGGGGCCAACGTCCTGACTTTC
NA	NA	TRBV22-1	14	TRBJ2-7	CASSLPSGSYEQYF	TGTGCCAGCAGTTTGCCTAGCGGGTCCTACGAGCAGTACTTC
NA	NA	TRBV6-1	15	TRBJ1-4	CASSEGGAPYEKLFF	TGTGCCAGCAGTGAAGGGGGGGCCCCTTATGAAAAACTGTTTTTT
NA	NA	TRBV5-1	14	TRBJ1-3	CASTSGSPGDTIYF	TGCGCCAGCACCTCAGGGAGCCCGGGGGACACCATATATTTT
NA	NA	TRBV7-5	15	TRBJ2-3	CASSYATSGTDTQYF	TGTGCCAGCAGCTACGCGACTAGCGGCACAGATACGCAGTATTTT
NA	TRBD1	TRBV5-1	16	TRBJ1-1	CASSWGPDRGNTEAFF	TGCGCCAGCAGCTGGGGGCCCGACAGGGGGAACACTGAAGCTTTCTTT
once	NA	TRBV15	14	TRBJ1-4	CATRDGATNEKLFF	TGTGCCACCAGAGACGGCGCAACTAATGAAAAACTGTTTTTT
NA	TRBD1	TRBV28	14	TRBJ1-2	CASSSSTGGGGYTF	TGTGCCAGCAGTTCCTCAACAGGGGGCGGGGGCTACACCTTC
NA	TRBD1	TRBV19	13	TRBJ1-1	CASSIGRGPEAFF	TGTGCCAGTAGTATAGGCAGGGGGCCTGAAGCTTTCTTT
NA	TRBD1	TRBV30	14	TRBJ1-3	CAWNPTGGSNTIYF	TGTGCCTGGAACCCGACAGGGGGAAGCAACACCATATATTTT
NA	TRBD1	TRBV7-6	14	TRBJ1-1	CASSIQGANTEAFF	TGTGCCAGCAGCATCCAGGGGGCGAACACTGAAGCTTTCTTT
NA	TRBD1	TRBV14	15	TRBJ1-1	CASRPRTGLNTEAFF	TGTGCCAGCAGACCTCGGACAGGGCTGAACACTGAAGCTTTCTTT
few	NA	TRBV11-3	14	TRBJ1-5	CASSLGQSNQPQHF	TGTGCCAGCAGCTTAGGACAGAGCAATCAGCCCCAGCATTTT
once	NA	TRBV19	15	TRBJ1-1	CASRRDGRMNTEAFF	TGTGCCAGTAGACGAGACGGGAGAATGAACACTGAAGCTTTCTTT
once	NA	TRBV19	15	TRBJ1-1	CASSMVPGPKPEAFF	TGTGCCAGTAGTATGGTGCCCGGGCCCAAACCTGAAGCTTTCTTT